Presented here are 11 T cell receptor beta chains from one specimen sequenced in a study of blood T cell repertoires in COVID-19. The repertoire was sequenced with immunoSEQ multiplex PCR; TCRdb's copy has only in-frame clones and lacks some. The sample lists around 55,000 clones, 85% to 90% occurring once. The sequenced sample was peripheral blood. The receptors stem from a man aged 55 to 70 with acute or convalescent COVID-19.

This clone was observed a handful of times. The V call is TRBV18, the J call TRBJ2-1, with TRBD1 identical over 9 bases. Germline loops: CDR1 KGHSH, CDR2 LQKENI. V lost 3 bases and J lost 5; bases outside the gene matches: 5. This CDR3 comprises 15 residues. This CDR3 is CASSPDRGGDNEQFF. The CDR3, as DNA: TGTGCCAGCTCACCGGACAGGGGAGGTGACAATGAGCAGTTCTTC.

The rearrangement uses TRBV19 and TRBJ2-1; D not certain. Germline values: CDR1 LNHDA, CDR2 SQIVND (reference sequence). This CDR3 comprises 14 residues. Trimming shortened V by 2 bases and J by 6 bases, and 11 bases separated the two germline ends. This CDR3 reads CASSIPPPGNEQFF. The CDR3 bases are TGTGCCAGTAGTATACCCCCCCCGGGCAATGAGCAGTTCTTC. Full variable domain (remainder filled in from reference TRBV19 and TRBJ2-1): DGGITQSPKYLFRKEGQNVTLSCEQNLNHDAMYWYRQDPGQGLRLIYYSQIVNDFQKGDIAEGYSVSREKKESFPLTVTSAQKNPTAFYLCASSIPPPGNEQFFGPGTRLTVL.

The V gene is TRBV15, the J gene TRBJ1-1, with 7 bases matching TRBD1. After removal of 0 bases from V and 9 bases from J, the junction contained 4 bases not matched to a gene. This CDR3 comprises 13 residues. Germline-derived CDR1 and CDR2 are LNHNV and YYDKDF (reference sequence). CDR3 DNA sequence: TGTGCCACCAGCAGAGATAAGGGACAGAAAGCTTTCTTT. This translates into CATSRDKGQKAFF.

This chain connects TRBV3-1 (or the pseudogene TRBV3-2) to TRBJ2-2; TRBD2 might be the D (5 bases). Germline V gene data show CDR1 as LGHDT and CDR2 as YNNKEL (reference sequence). The CDR3 runs to 14 residues. V gave up 3 bases and J gave up 1 base, with 6 bases separating them. For the CDR3, the DNA is TGTGCCAGCAGCCAGAGCGGGAACACCGGGGAGCTGTTTTTT. Translated: CASSQSGNTGELFF.

This chain connects TRBV9 to TRBJ2-3; D is perhaps TRBD1 (6 bases). This CDR3 contains 18 residues. V was shortened by 0 bases and J by 0 bases, with 17 bases between the two germline ends. Germline loops: CDR1 SGDLS, CDR2 YYNGEE. This CDR3 is CASSVGSRGWGSTDTQYF. The CDR3 nucleotides are TGTGCCAGCAGCGTAGGGAGCAGGGGTTGGGGCAGCACAGATACGCAGTATTTT. Full variable domain (rest looked up from reference TRBV9 and TRBJ2-3): DSGVTQTPKHLITATGQRVTLRCSPRSGDLSVYWYQQSLDQGLQFLIQYYNGEERAKGNILERFSAQQFPDLHSELNLSSLELGDSALYFCASSVGSRGWGSTDTQYFGPGTRLTVL.

This clone has just one count. This rearrangement joins TRBV27 to TRBJ2-5; 11 bases are shared with TRBD1. J lost 1 base, V lost 2 bases, and 3 bases had no gene match. This CDR3 is built from 16 residues. Germline V gene data show CDR1 as MNHEY and CDR2 as SMNVEV (reference sequence). CDR3 in DNA: TGTGCCAGCAGTTTAATGGGGACAGGGGGCCAAGAGACCCAGTACTTC. As protein: CASSLMGTGGQETQYF.

The chain carries TRBV18 and TRBJ1-1, with D perhaps TRBD1 (5 bases). From germline, CDR1 is KGHSH and CDR2 LQKENI. Trimming pared 5 bases from V and 4 bases from J, leaving 14 bases between. The CDR3 sequence is 14 residues long. CDR3 in DNA: TGTGCCAGCTCAATCGCGGGGGAGCGCACTGAAGCTTTCTTT. Protein product: CASSIAGERTEAFF.

The chain has TRBV24-1 and TRBJ2-1, with D perhaps matching TRBD1 (6 bases). The CDR3 runs to 16 residues. Trimming left V 5 bases short and J 5 bases short, with 18 bases between. Germline V gene data show CDR1 as KGHDR and CDR2 as SFDVKD. The CDR3 here is CATSAPLGRGDNEQFF. CDR3 bases: TGTGCCACCAGTGCCCCGTTGGGCAGGGGCGACAATGAGCAGTTCTTC.

The V call is TRBV27, the J call TRBJ2-1; tentative D call: TRBD2 (5 bases). Germline V CDR1 and CDR2: MNHEY, SMNVEV (reference sequence). The CDR3 contains 14 residues. Trimming shortened V by 6 bases and J by 7 bases, and 16 bases separated the two germline ends. This chain's CDR3 is CASRRGQAPNEQFF. Here the CDR3 DNA reads TGTGCCAGCAGGAGAGGGCAGGCTCCGAATGAGCAGTTCTTC.

Only a few counts were recorded for this clone. The V and J genes are TRBV27 and TRBJ2-5; D is unresolved. V lost 6 bases and J lost 1, with 9 bases in between. CDR3 length equals 13 residues. Germline assignment: CDR1 MNHEY and CDR2 SMNVEV (reference sequence). The CDR3 spells CASSRTTQETQYF. The CDR3 nucleotides are TGTGCCAGCAGCCGTACTACCCAAGAGACCCAGTACTTC.

The chain links TRBV6-5 to TRBJ1-1; 9 bases line up with TRBD1. Germline V CDR1 and CDR2: MNHEY, SVGAGI. This CDR3 region has 14 residues. V shed 5 bases, J shed 4 bases, and the junction held 5 bases outside the gene matches. The CDR3, as DNA: TGTGCCAGCAGTCGGACAGGGGCGGGCACTGAAGCTTTCTTT. Translating it yields CASSRTGAGTEAFF.